The 22 T cell receptor beta chains listed next were all sequenced from one sample in a study of blood T cell repertoires in COVID-19. Sequenced by immunoSEQ multiplex PCR; TCRdb stores in-frame clones only, minus some. Of about 140,000 clones in the sample, around 89% were seen once. What was sequenced was peripheral blood. These receptors were taken from a woman older than 75 with acute or convalescent COVID-19.

The genes are TRBV19 and TRBJ1-6, with a possible D match to TRBD1 (5 bases). Germline CDR1 is LNHDA and CDR2 is SQIVND (reference sequence). The CDR3 runs to 16 residues. Trimming cost V 5 bases and J 3 bases, with 14 bases left between them. CDR3 nucleotides: TGTGCCAGTAGTGGATACAGGAGCCGCTATAATTCACCCCTCCACTTT. This gives the protein CASSGYRSRYNSPLHF.

This clone was counted once. The V call is TRBV30, the J call TRBJ1-3; no clear D gene. V lost 0 bases to trimming and J lost 1 base, with 7 bases between them. The CDR3 spans 14 residues. CDR1 and CDR2 from the germline V gene are GTSNPN and SVGIG (reference sequence). The CDR3 here is CAWSVEQSGNTIYF. CDR3 bases: TGTGCCTGGAGTGTGGAACAGTCTGGAAACACCATATATTTT. The full variable domain, rest sourced from reference TRBV30 and TRBJ1-3, is SQTIHQWPATLVQPVGSPLSLECTVEGTSNPNLYWYRQAAGRGLQLLFYSVGIGQISSEVPQNLSASRPQDRQFILSSKKLLLSDSGFYLCAWSVEQSGNTIYFGEGSWLTVV.

This clone was seen a handful of times. This chain connects TRBV5-8 to TRBJ1-1; 10 positions match TRBD1. With 2 bases clipped from V and 4 bases from J, the junction kept 8 bases outside the gene matches. Germline V gene sequence: CDR1 SGHTS, CDR2 YDEGEE. The CDR3 covers 16 residues. The CDR3 coding sequence is TGTGCCAGCAGCTTACCCGGGACAGGGGTGGGCACTGAAGCTTTCTTT. Encoded protein: CASSLPGTGVGTEAFF.

This clone has only one observation. The gene calls are TRBV5-1 and TRBJ1-2; the D gene is possibly TRBD1 (6 bases). This CDR3 has 15 residues. The V end lost 0 bases, the J end lost 6 bases, and 15 bases lay between the germline ends. From germline, CDR1 is SGHRS and CDR2 YFSETQ. The CDR3 DNA reads as TGCGCCAGCAGCTTGGGGGCAGGGACAAGCAATGGCTACACCTTC. It is translated as CASSLGAGTSNGYTF. Drawing the rest from reference TRBV5-1 and TRBJ1-2, the complete variable domain is KAGVTQTPRYLIKTRGQQVTLSCSPISGHRSVSWYQQTPGQGLQFLFEYFSETQRNKGNFPGRFSGRQFSNSRSEMNVSTLELGDSALYLCASSLGAGTSNGYTFGSGTRLTVV.

The chain couples TRBV7-3 to TRBJ2-1, with 7 bases matching TRBD1. Germline CDR1 reads SGHTA; CDR2 reads FQGTGA. V lost 4 bases, J lost 1 base, and 4 bases stayed unmatched. The CDR3 spans 15 residues. CDR3 protein: CASSSSRGSYNEQFF. CDR3 coding DNA: TGTGCCAGCAGCTCTAGCAGGGGGTCCTACAATGAGCAGTTCTTC.

The rearrangement uses TRBV3-1 (or the pseudogene TRBV3-2) and TRBJ1-3; 8 bases map to TRBD1. Germline trimming cut 1 base from V and 0 bases from J; bases unmatched to any gene: 5. CDR3 length: 17 residues. Germline CDR1 is LGHDT and CDR2 is YNNKEL (reference sequence). CDR3 region: CASSQAGGGLSGNTIYF. The CDR3 bases are TGTGCCAGCAGCCAAGCAGGGGGCGGACTCTCTGGAAACACCATATATTTT.

V gene TRBV5-1 combines with J gene TRBJ2-7; perhaps TRBD1 as D (6 bases). V was pared by 3 bases and J by 2 bases, with 9 bases between. This CDR3 contains 13 residues. Germline V gives CDR1 SGHRS, CDR2 YFSETQ. The CDR3 is CASSSTGTYEQYF. The CDR3 DNA follows: TGCGCCAGCAGCTCAACAGGGACCTACGAGCAGTACTTC.

V usage is TRBV28 and J usage is TRBJ1-1; D is unresolved. This CDR3 has 13 amino acids. Germline V lookup: CDR1 MDHEN, CDR2 SYDVKM. V shed 5 bases and J shed 2 bases, with 9 bases lying between them. CDR3 amino acids: CASSRGDNTEAFF. DNA for the CDR3: TGTGCCAGCAGTAGAGGTGATAACACTGAAGCTTTCTTT.

CDR3 protein: CASRTTGNRQGREKLFF. CDR3 coding DNA: TGTGCCAGTAGAACTACAGGGAACCGACAGGGAAGAGAAAAACTGTTTTTT. The chain recombines TRBV19 with TRBJ1-4; 7 nucleotides agree with TRBD1. Germline V gives CDR1 LNHDA, CDR2 SQIVND (reference sequence). The V segment lost 6 bases and the J segment 8 bases; nucleotides outside the gene matches: 18. CDR3 length: 17 amino acids.

The V gene is TRBV24-1, the J gene TRBJ2-1, with D possibly TRBD1 on 6 matching bases. In germline, CDR1 is KGHDR, CDR2 SFDVKD. This CDR3 region has 15 residues. V was shortened by 2 bases and J by 8 bases, with 15 bases between the two germline ends. For the CDR3, the DNA is TGTGCCACCAGTGATTCAACTAAGGGGGTCGATGAGCAGTTCTTC. Translated, it gives CATSDSTKGVDEQFF.

The V gene is TRBV5-1, the J gene TRBJ2-2; 7 bases fit TRBD1. The germline V gene encodes CDR1 SGHRS and CDR2 YFSETQ. This CDR3 has 14 residues. J lost 4 bases, V lost 4 bases, and 4 bases had no gene match. The CDR3 bases are TGCGCCAGCAGCATACAGGGGTCCACCGGGGAGCTGTTTTTT. The encoded protein is CASSIQGSTGELFF.

This chain links TRBV9 with TRBJ1-6; a weak D match, TRBD1 (5 bases). The CDR3 has 15 residues. V was clipped by 7 bases and J by 10 bases, with 21 bases between them. Germline CDR1 and CDR2: SGDLS and YYNGEE. The CDR3 region is CASSTRPGGGSPLHF. The CDR3 DNA sequence: TGTGCCAGCTCCACCCGACCGGGCGGGGGATCACCCCTCCACTTT. Full variable domain (missing parts from reference TRBV9 and TRBJ1-6): DSGVTQTPKHLITATGQRVTLRCSPRSGDLSVYWYQQSLDQGLQFLIQYYNGEERAKGNILERFSAQQFPDLHSELNLSSLELGDSALYFCASSTRPGGGSPLHFGNGTRLTVT.

This chain uses TRBV9 with TRBJ1-2; unclear D gene. Germline CDR1 SGDLS, CDR2 YYNGEE. Trimming took off 0 bases at V and 10 bases at J, with 10 bases between the two ends. The CDR3 covers 12 residues. The CDR3 DNA is TGTGCCAGCAGCGTAGAGGACTCGGCCTACACCTTC. This gives the protein CASSVEDSAYTF. The variable domain in full, completed from reference TRBV9 and TRBJ1-2, reads DSGVTQTPKHLITATGQRVTLRCSPRSGDLSVYWYQQSLDQGLQFLIQYYNGEERAKGNILERFSAQQFPDLHSELNLSSLELGDSALYFCASSVEDSAYTFGSGTRLTVV.

This clone was detected once. Other DNA sequences within the sample encode an identical CDR3. The genes are TRBV5-1 and TRBJ2-7; perhaps TRBD1 as D (6 bases). Trimming took off 0 bases at V and 4 bases at J, with 11 bases between the two ends. CDR3 length: 14 amino acids. The germline V gene encodes CDR1 SGHRS and CDR2 YFSETQ. This CDR3 reads CASSLGTGTYEQYF. The CDR3, as DNA: TGCGCCAGCAGCTTGGGTACAGGGACGTACGAGCAGTACTTC. Together with reference TRBV5-1 and TRBJ2-7, the CDR3 gives the full variable domain: KAGVTQTPRYLIKTRGQQVTLSCSPISGHRSVSWYQQTPGQGLQFLFEYFSETQRNKGNFPGRFSGRQFSNSRSEMNVSTLELGDSALYLCASSLGTGTYEQYFGPGTRLTVT.

The rearrangement links TRBV29-1 to TRBJ1-1; D unresolved. Germline V gives CDR1 SQVTM, CDR2 ANQGSEA. V lost 7 bases, J lost 3 bases, and 18 bases lay in between. This CDR3 contains 14 residues. CDR3 in amino acids: CSAIAVGLDTEAFF. CDR3 DNA sequence: TGCAGCGCAATCGCGGTCGGACTGGACACTGAAGCTTTCTTT.

The genes are TRBV3-1 (or the pseudogene TRBV3-2) and TRBJ1-2; maybe TRBD1 (5 bases). The CDR3 sequence is 14 residues long. The germline V gene has CDR1 LGHDT and CDR2 YNNKEL (reference sequence). V lost 5 bases and J lost 2, with 12 bases in between. CDR3 region: CASSANGGNYGYTF. As DNA, the CDR3 is TGTGCCAGCAGCGCTAACGGGGGGAACTATGGCTACACCTTC.

This chain joins TRBV7-8 and TRBJ2-3, with 7 bases that match TRBD2. The germline V gene encodes CDR1 SGHVS and CDR2 FQNEAQ. V dropped 4 bases and J dropped 2; count of bases not matched to a gene: 6. This CDR3 is built from 15 residues. The DNA for the CDR3 is TGTGCCAGCAGCTCACGAGCGGGGTACACAGATACGCAGTATTTT. This gives the protein CASSSRAGYTDTQYF. Together with reference TRBV7-8 and TRBJ2-3, the CDR3 gives the full variable domain: GAGVSQSPRYKVAKRGQDVALRCDPISGHVSLFWYQQALGQGPEFLTYFQNEAQLDKSGLPSDRFFAERPEGSVSTLKIQRTQQEDSAVYLCASSSRAGYTDTQYFGPGTRLTVL.

The chain recombines TRBV12-3 or TRBV12-4 with TRBJ1-1; TRBD1 aligns across 7 bases. The CDR3 runs 13 residues. Trimming cost V 6 bases and J 4 bases; bases outside gene matches: 5. The CDR3 DNA reads TGTGCCAGCAGGTCGACAGGGACCACTGAAGCTTTCTTT. This gives the protein CASRSTGTTEAFF.

The chain employs TRBV18 and TRBJ2-1; 8 positions match TRBD2. The junction had 13 bases not matched to a gene; V was cut back by 11 bases and J by 7 bases. Germline assignment: CDR1 KGHSH and CDR2 LQKENI. The CDR3 totals 14 residues. CDR3 loop: CASSGLASMNEQFF. CDR3 nucleotides: TGTGCCTCGTCAGGACTAGCTAGTATGAATGAGCAGTTCTTC.

The chain uses TRBV7-9 and TRBJ1-2; TRBD1 is a possible D gene (5 bases). The germline V gene has CDR1 SEHNR and CDR2 FQNEAQ (reference sequence). CDR3 length: 12 residues. With 2 bases removed from V and 6 bases from J, the gap between germline ends came to 7 bases. CDR3 residues: CASSLPGHGYTF. The CDR3 DNA is TGTGCCAGCAGCTTACCAGGGCATGGCTACACCTTC.

This sequence joins TRBV2 and TRBJ2-7, with a weak D call TRBD1 (6 bases). V was cut by 4 bases and J by 4 bases, with 8 bases left in between. This CDR3 contains 12 residues. CDR1 SNHLY and CDR2 FYNNEI come from the germline V gene. The CDR3 loop reads CASSGRGYEQYF. The CDR3 nucleotides read TGTGCCAGCAGTGGAAGGGGGTACGAGCAGTACTTC.

J is TRBJ1-5 and V is TRBV19; D is perhaps TRBD1 (5 bases). The ends were cut back, 7 bases at V and 5 bases at J, with 9 bases in the middle. The CDR3 contains 12 residues. CDR1 is LNHDA and CDR2 is SQIVND in the germline V gene (reference sequence). The CDR3 region has the DNA TGTGCCAGTACTAGGGGTCATCAGCCCCAGCATTTT. Translation gives CASTRGHQPQHF.